The 7 T cell receptor beta chains in this list originate from one sample, sequenced in a study of T cells in Graves' hyperthyroidism and ophthalmopathy. TCR beta CDR3 regions were amplified from RNA transcripts. First-round RT-PCR of the TCR CDR3 relied on the HTBI primer set. In TCRdb, the multiplex PCR reads were re-called with MiXCR into one record per CDR3 protein. Of more than 500,000 distinct CDR3 sequences listed, under 60% were seen once; the top ten hold around 17%. The specimen sequenced was peripheral blood or thyroid tissue (not recorded which). These receptors were obtained from an adult woman with Graves' disease, either hyperthyroidism or ophthalmopathy (not recorded which).

The sample holds many counts of this clonotype. The chain links TRBV30 to TRBJ1-2, with D tentatively TRBD1 (5 bases). Trimming removed 3 bases at V and 1 base at J, with 12 bases between. The CDR3 loop spans 14 amino acids. Germline V gene lookup returns CDR1 GTSNPN and CDR2 SVGIG (reference sequence). CDR3 residues: CAWSKHRINYGYTF. The CDR3 DNA sequence: TGTGCCTGGAGCAAGCACAGGATTAACTATGGCTACACCTTC.

Ten or more counts support this clonotype. CDR3 amino acids: CASSLQTGEVEAFF. In nucleotides, the CDR3 is TGTGCCAGCAGCCTACAGACAGGGGAAGTTGAAGCTTTCTTT. The chain uses TRBV7-2 and TRBJ1-1; 8 positions agree with TRBD1. The germline CDR1 and CDR2 sequences are SGHTA and FQGNSA. The CDR3 is 14 residues long. Losses at the gene ends were 5 bases for V and 7 bases for J; bases not matched to a gene: 9.

To note about this clonotype: Being one base from a much bigger clone, this may be a read error. The chain joins TRBV5-1 to TRBJ2-7, with D perhaps matching TRBD2 (5 bases). The CDR3 contains 17 residues. Trimming took 2 bases from V and 0 from J, leaving 18 bases between them. Germline V gene lookup returns CDR1 SGHRS and CDR2 YFSETQ. CDR3 sequence: CASSLNHRSGTSYEQYF. As DNA, the CDR3 is TGCGCCAGCAGCTTAAACCATCGCTCGGGAACCTCCTACGAGCAGTACTTC.

This clonotype was counted many times. The chain is built from TRBV11-2 and TRBJ2-7; D ambiguous. V was clipped by 7 bases and J by 0 bases, with 13 bases between them. Per germline, CDR1 SGHAT and CDR2 FQNNGV. This CDR3 comprises 14 residues. CDR3 amino acids: CASTSTPNSYEQYF. CDR3 sequence (DNA): TGTGCCAGCACCTCGACTCCCAACTCCTACGAGCAGTACTTC. Looking up the rest from reference TRBV11-2 and TRBJ2-7 gives the full variable domain: EAGVAQSPRYKIIEKRQSVAFWCNPISGHATLYWYQQILGQGPKLLIQFQNNGVVDDSQLPKDRFSAERLKGVDSTLKIQPAKLEDSAVYLCASTSTPNSYEQYFGPGTRLTVT.

V and J are TRBV2 and TRBJ1-2; D remains ambiguous. V lost 1 base and J lost 6, with 9 bases in between. The CDR3 has 13 amino acids. The germline CDR1 and CDR2 sequences are SNHLY and FYNNEI. This chain's CDR3 is CASSEGWGNGYTF. CDR3 nucleotide sequence: TGTGCCAGCAGTGAAGGTTGGGGAAATGGCTACACCTTC.

This clonotype was picked up many times. The chain combines TRBV5-4 with TRBJ2-7, with D perhaps TRBD2 (6 bases). Trimming took 2 bases from V and 7 from J, leaving 16 bases between them. This CDR3 has 14 amino acids. Germline V gene data show CDR1 as SGHNT and CDR2 as YYREEE (reference sequence). DNA for the CDR3: TGTGCCAGCAGCTTAAGGGCGGGACCTCGGGAGCAGTACTTC. Protein sequence: CASSLRAGPREQYF. Combining the CDR3 with reference TRBV5-4 and TRBJ2-7 gives the whole variable domain ETGVTQSPTHLIKTRGQQVTLRCSSQSGHNTVSWYQQALGQGPQFIFQYYREEENGRGNFPPRFSGLQFPNYSSELNVNALELDDSALYLCASSLRAGPREQYFGPGTRLTVT.

This chain uses TRBV24-1 with TRBJ1-4; unclear D gene. The V end lost 4 bases, the J end lost 7 bases, and 9 bases lay between the germline ends. Germline loops: CDR1 KGHDR, CDR2 SFDVKD. The CDR3 sequence is 13 residues long. The CDR3 spells CATSERRAEKLFF. The DNA for the CDR3 is TGTGCCACCAGTGAGCGACGGGCTGAAAAACTGTTTTTT.